This entry features one T cell receptor (beta chain) sequence. Antigen: not known. Naive CD8 populations comprised CD45RO-negative cells positively selected for CCR7, excluding terminally differentiated effector memory CD45RA+ cells. Trimming cost V 6 bases and J 0 bases, with 8 bases left between them. Germline V CDR1 and CDR2: MNHEY, SVGAGI. CDR3 size: 13 residues. This sample is drawn from a study of shared clonotypes between healthy human individuals. Overall study context: A couple of female and a few male donors aged 18 to 49 were enrolled.

Method: immunoSEQ multiplex PCR; TCRdb's copy keeps in-frame clones and lacks some. This sample yields millions of clones, of which roughly 95% are seen a single time; about 1.1% belongs to the top ten. Findings of the study overall: Four donors showed sharing of approximately 5% of naive CD4 clonotypes. A generally larger estimated richness was seen in naive subsets than in memory subsets.

Sequenced sample: naive CD8+ T cells sorted from blood. The chain couples TRBV6-5 to TRBJ2-5; D is unclear. The receptor was derived from a young man in good health. CDR3 amino acids: CASSPKYQETQYF. The CDR3 bases are TGTGCCAGCAGCCCGAAATACCAAGAGACCCAGTACTTC.